The 29 T cell receptor beta chains below all came from one sample that was sequenced in a study of CD8+CD57+ T cells in acquired aplastic anemia. Genomic DNA, serving as template, underwent TCR beta VDJ and CDR3 profiling. TCRdb ran MiXCR on the reads and lists one entry per CDR3 protein. The sample yields about 270,000 distinct CDR3 sequences, approximately 56% seen once. The specimen was sorted CD4+, CD8+, or CD8+CD57+ T cells (not recorded which) from PBMCs. These receptor sequences come from a human donor with severe aplastic anemia or a healthy control (not recorded which).

The sample holds many counts of this clonotype. The J gene is TRBJ2-7, the V gene TRBV19, with 9 positions matching TRBD1. The CDR3 sequence is 15 residues long. V shed 10 bases, J shed 5 bases, and the junction held 15 bases outside the gene matches. Germline-derived CDR1 and CDR2 are LNHDA and SQIVND (reference sequence). This chain's CDR3 is CATTHPGQGPHEQYF. CDR3 bases: TGTGCCACCACTCACCCGGGACAGGGCCCTCACGAGCAGTACTTC.

This clonotype showed up just a few times. The V and J genes are TRBV20-1 and TRBJ2-7; 11 bases line up with TRBD1. CDR1 is DFQATT, CDR2 SNEGSKA, per germline (reference sequence). The CDR3 loop spans 13 amino acids. V dropped 6 bases and J dropped 2; count of bases not matched to a gene: 3. The CDR3 DNA is TGCAGTGCCCCGGGACAGGGGGCCTACGAGCAGTACTTC. Its protein is CSAPGQGAYEQYF.

The chain uses TRBV7-9 and TRBJ2-1; the D is unclear. Germline V lookup: CDR1 SEHNR, CDR2 FQNEAQ (reference sequence). V lost 1 base to trimming and J lost 7 bases, with 14 bases between them. The CDR3 sequence is 15 residues long. CDR3 amino acids: CASSLGSPALNEQFF. The DNA of the CDR3 is TGTGCCAGCAGCTTAGGGAGCCCCGCGTTGAATGAGCAGTTCTTC.

This sequence joins TRBV9 and TRBJ1-4; D call uncertain. Germline V lookup: CDR1 SGDLS, CDR2 YYNGEE. The V end was cut by 0 bases, the J end by 8 bases, with 11 bases between. The CDR3 runs 14 residues. As DNA, the CDR3 is TGTGCCAGCAGCGTAGAAGCAGGTGACGAAAAACTGTTTTTT. Translated: CASSVEAGDEKLFF.

The table lists this clonotype with many counts. CDR3 coding DNA: TGCGCCAGCAGCCTCCTCGGGACAGAACTAGCCAAAAACATTCAGTACTTC. It yields the protein CASSLLGTELAKNIQYF. V is TRBV4-1 and J is TRBJ2-4; 7 positions agree with TRBD1. The CDR3 runs to 17 residues. V lost 4 bases and J lost 0; bases outside the gene matches: 9. Germline V CDR1 and CDR2: MGHRA, YSYEKL.

Ten or more counts support this clonotype. The chain links TRBV24-1 to TRBJ1-2; TRBD1 agrees at 12 bases. The V gene end was trimmed by 4 bases and the J gene end by 5 bases; junction bases not matched to a gene: 7. The CDR3 is 16 residues long. Germline V gene lookup returns CDR1 KGHDR and CDR2 SFDVKD. CDR3 coding DNA: TGTGCCACCAGTGACGCTGGGACAGGGGGCCAGTATGGCTACACCTTC. It is translated as CATSDAGTGGQYGYTF.

This clonotype was detected ten times or more. The rearrangement links TRBV5-1 to TRBJ1-5, with a tentative D call TRBD1 (6 bases). V was cut by 0 bases and J by 8 bases, with 15 bases left in between. The CDR3 has 15 amino acids. Germline V gives CDR1 SGHRS, CDR2 YFSETQ. The CDR3 sequence: CASSLGGRGREPQHF. The CDR3 bases are TGCGCCAGCAGCTTGGGTGGCAGGGGCCGAGAGCCCCAGCATTTT.

The chain uses TRBV7-6 and TRBJ2-2, with 7 bases that match TRBD2. V gave up 7 bases and J gave up 1 base; unmatched junction bases: 6. CDR1 SGHVS and CDR2 FNYEAQ come from the germline V gene. The CDR3 totals 15 residues. CDR3 residues: CASTAAGRNTGELFF. The CDR3 DNA reads TGTGCCAGCACCGCAGCGGGGCGGAACACCGGGGAGCTGTTTTTT.

This clonotype was counted many times. The chain is built from TRBV5-1 and TRBJ2-1; 14 nucleotides match TRBD2. This CDR3 comprises 17 residues. Per the germline V gene, CDR1 is SGHRS and CDR2 is YFSETQ. Losses at the gene ends were 4 bases for V and 0 bases for J; bases not matched to a gene: 3. The CDR3 DNA is TGCGCCAGCAGCGGGACTAGCGGGGGAAGCTCCTACAATGAGCAGTTCTTC. Amino acids: CASSGTSGGSSYNEQFF.

The chain combines TRBV19 with TRBJ2-2; D not resolved. Trimming pared 6 bases from V and 0 bases from J, leaving 8 bases between. CDR3 length equals 14 residues. CDR1 LNHDA and CDR2 SQIVND come from the germline V gene (reference sequence). This chain's CDR3 is CASSQRANTGELFF. Written as DNA, the CDR3 is TGTGCCAGTAGCCAGCGCGCGAACACCGGGGAGCTGTTTTTT.

The chain recombines TRBV11-2 with TRBJ1-2; TRBD1 aligns across 8 bases. The germline V gene encodes CDR1 SGHAT and CDR2 FQNNGV. The CDR3 runs 16 residues. Unmatched junction bases numbered 13, after V lost 4 bases and J lost 6 bases. The CDR3 DNA sequence: TGTGCCAGCAGCTCATTTCGGACAGGGACGACCCATGGCTACACCTTC. It translates to CASSSFRTGTTHGYTF. Full variable domain (missing parts from reference TRBV11-2 and TRBJ1-2): EAGVAQSPRYKIIEKRQSVAFWCNPISGHATLYWYQQILGQGPKLLIQFQNNGVVDDSQLPKDRFSAERLKGVDSTLKIQPAKLEDSAVYLCASSSFRTGTTHGYTFGSGTRLTVV.

As concerns this clonotype: A much larger clonotype is one base distant, so this may be a read error. This sequence joins TRBV24-1 and TRBJ1-5; D not certain. The CDR3 covers 16 residues. From germline, CDR1 is KGHDR and CDR2 SFDVKD. The chain's CDR3 is CASSPLEDGSNQPQHF. The CDR3 nucleotides read TGTGCCAGCAGTCCCCTAGAGGACGGCAGCAATCAGCCCCAGCATTTT.

This chain uses TRBV24-1 with TRBJ2-6, with D possibly matching TRBD1 (6 bases). V was pared by 4 bases and J by 4 bases, with 10 bases between. Germline assignment: CDR1 KGHDR and CDR2 SFDVKD. CDR3 length: 15 residues. CDR3 bases: TGTGCCACCAGTGACACCGGGACAGGGGCCAACGTCCTGACTTTC. Residues: CATSDTGTGANVLTF.

The V and J genes are TRBV19 and TRBJ1-1, with D possibly matching TRBD1 (5 bases). V lost 4 bases and J lost 6, with 15 bases in between. The germline V gene has CDR1 LNHDA and CDR2 SQIVND (reference sequence). This CDR3 contains 14 residues. As DNA, the CDR3 is TGTGCCAGTAGTAGCAGGGTAGGGGAAGCTGAAGCTTTCTTT. Translated, it gives CASSSRVGEAEAFF.

The chain uses TRBV12-5 and TRBJ2-1; no definite D call. The CDR3 is 16 amino acids. Deletions cut 5 bases from V and 3 bases from J, with 17 bases between. CDR1 is LGHNT and CDR2 is FRNRAP in the germline V gene. The CDR3 is CASGPGYSQVYNEQFF. Here the CDR3 DNA reads TGTGCTAGTGGTCCTGGTTACAGTCAGGTCTACAATGAGCAGTTCTTC.

V gene TRBV5-1 combines with J gene TRBJ2-1, with TRBD1 identical over 7 bases. V lost 4 bases and J lost 7; bases outside the gene matches: 5. Germline CDR1 and CDR2: SGHRS and YFSETQ. The CDR3 covers 13 residues. The CDR3 sequence is CASSGTRGNEQFF. CDR3 nucleotide sequence: TGCGCCAGCAGCGGAACCAGGGGGAATGAGCAGTTCTTC.

The gene calls are TRBV10-3 and TRBJ2-3; TRBD2 matches at 13 bases. The CDR3 totals 17 residues. Losses at the gene ends were 3 bases for V and 2 bases for J; bases not matched to a gene: 5. The germline CDR1 and CDR2 sequences are ENHRY and SYGVKD. DNA for the CDR3: TGTGCCATCAGTGACCTACTAGCGGGGGGGTTCACAGATACGCAGTATTTT. This encodes CAISDLLAGGFTDTQYF.

As regards this clonotype: Germline is not matched at one junction end, which may reflect a read error. The gene calls are TRBV7-3 and TRBJ2-3; no clear D gene. The germline V gene has CDR1 SGHTA and CDR2 FQGTGA. The CDR3 contains 12 residues. The CDR3 loop reads CAISSRSDTHYF. CDR3 sequence (DNA): TGTGCCATCAGCTCCAGGTCAGATACGCATTATTTT.

This clonotype was seen once. The chain joins TRBV12-3 or TRBV12-4 to TRBJ2-5; D might be TRBD2 (6 bases). Trimming cost V 1 base and J 4 bases, with 13 bases left between them. The CDR3 is 15 residues long. As DNA, the CDR3 is TGTGCCAGCAGTTTAGGTGTCATCGGGGGAGAGACCCAGTACTTC. Protein: CASSLGVIGGETQYF.

This clonotype was recorded only once. V is TRBV4-3 and J is TRBJ1-1; D call uncertain. The CDR3 is 16 amino acids. The V and J ends lost 1 base and 3 bases respectively, with 15 bases between them. CDR1 is LGHNA, CDR2 YSLEER, per germline. CDR3 nucleotide sequence: TGCGCCAGCAGCCAAGTTTCAAGGACGCAGGACACTGAAGCTTTCTTT. It translates to CASSQVSRTQDTEAFF.

This clonotype came up a few times. Being one base from a much bigger clone, this may be a read error. The chain carries TRBV5-1 and TRBJ1-2, with a weak D call TRBD1 (5 bases). The CDR3 covers 16 residues. Germline V gene lookup returns CDR1 SGHRS and CDR2 YFSETQ. CDR3 amino acids: CASSLGGGKVGRGHTF. For the CDR3, the DNA is TGCGCCAGCAGCCTTGGGGGTGGTAAAGTTGGTCGTGGCCACACCTTC.

The chain is built from TRBV20-1 and TRBJ2-1; 9 bases match TRBD2. This CDR3 is 14 amino acids long. CDR1 and CDR2 from the germline V gene are DFQATT and SNEGSKA (reference sequence). Trimming cost V 5 bases and J 8 bases; bases outside gene matches: 10. As DNA, the CDR3 is TGCAGTGCTCATTTAGGACTAGCGTTCGATGAGCAGTTCTTC. Protein: CSAHLGLAFDEQFF.

This chain connects TRBV12-3 or TRBV12-4 to TRBJ1-6, with D possibly matching TRBD1 (5 bases). Deletions cut 6 bases from V and 5 bases from J, with 14 bases between. The CDR3 totals 15 residues. The CDR3 bases are TGTGCCAGCAGCCGGGGACGGGGGAATAATTCACCCCTCCACTTT. As protein: CASSRGRGNNSPLHF.

The J gene is TRBJ2-3, the V gene TRBV15, with no clear D. Germline CDR1 LNHNV, CDR2 YYDKDF (reference sequence). CDR3 length: 14 residues. V shed 1 base and J shed 2 bases, with 7 bases lying between them. CDR3 DNA: TGTGCCACCAGCAGAGTAGGAACCACAGATACGCAGTATTTT. It translates to CATSRVGTTDTQYF.

The sample holds many counts of this clonotype. The CDR3 DNA reads TGTGCCAGTAGTATTGGTTCAGGGCATAGCAATCAGCCCCAGCATTTT. It yields the protein CASSIGSGHSNQPQHF. The V and J genes are TRBV19 and TRBJ1-5, with a tentative D call TRBD1 (5 bases). V was pared by 3 bases and J by 0 bases, with 12 bases between. Germline V gene sequence: CDR1 LNHDA, CDR2 SQIVND (reference sequence). The CDR3 consists of 16 residues.

This chain links TRBV30 with TRBJ1-3; no clear D. V gave up 2 bases and J gave up 0 bases, with 8 bases separating them. The CDR3 is 14 amino acids. Germline CDR1 GTSNPN, CDR2 SVGIG (reference sequence). The CDR3 coding sequence is TGTGCCTGGAGTAAAACAGTCTCTGGAAACACCATATATTTT. It translates to CAWSKTVSGNTIYF. The whole variable domain, filled in from reference TRBV30 and TRBJ1-3, reads SQTIHQWPATLVQPVGSPLSLECTVEGTSNPNLYWYRQAAGRGLQLLFYSVGIGQISSEVPQNLSASRPQDRQFILSSKKLLLSDSGFYLCAWSKTVSGNTIYFGEGSWLTVV.

This clonotype was observed many times. The CDR3 loop reads CASSELPYSGNTIYF. CDR3 DNA sequence: TGTGCCAGCAGTGAACTGCCGTACTCTGGAAACACCATATATTTT. The rearrangement uses TRBV6-1 and TRBJ1-3, with D unresolved. The CDR3 consists of 15 residues. V was cut by 2 bases and J by 0 bases, with 8 bases left in between. Germline CDR1 reads MNHNS; CDR2 reads SASEGT.

The chain employs TRBV7-9 and TRBJ2-2; a weak D match, TRBD2 (5 bases). Germline V gene lookup returns CDR1 SEHNR and CDR2 FQNEAQ (reference sequence). The CDR3 extends over 16 amino acids. V was cut by 5 bases and J by 0 bases, with 13 bases left in between. As DNA, the CDR3 is TGTGCCAGCAGCGTAGGGCCGGGAACGAACACCGGGGAGCTGTTTTTT. Translated: CASSVGPGTNTGELFF.

This clonotype was found many times. The chain links TRBV2 to TRBJ1-1, with 8 bases identical to TRBD1. In germline, CDR1 is SNHLY, CDR2 FYNNEI. The CDR3 sequence is 15 residues long. Trimming took 5 bases from V and 0 from J; bases not matched to a gene: 5. The CDR3 loop reads CASSSTGAMNTEAFF. The CDR3 nucleotides read TGTGCCAGCAGTTCGACAGGGGCCATGAACACTGAAGCTTTCTTT.